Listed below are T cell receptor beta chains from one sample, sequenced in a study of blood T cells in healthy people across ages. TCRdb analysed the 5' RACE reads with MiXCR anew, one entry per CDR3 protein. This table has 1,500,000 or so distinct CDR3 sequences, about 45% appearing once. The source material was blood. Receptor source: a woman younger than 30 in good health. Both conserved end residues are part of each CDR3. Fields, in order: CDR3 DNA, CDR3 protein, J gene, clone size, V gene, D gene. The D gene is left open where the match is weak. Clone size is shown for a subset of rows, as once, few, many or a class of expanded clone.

DNA: TGTGCCAGCAGTTCCCAGCTACCCACAGATACGCAGTATTTT
CDR3: CASSSQLPTDTQYF
J: TRBJ2-3
size: -
V: TRBV12-3/TRBV12-4
D: -

DNA: TGTGCCAGCAGTTTTGGGACAGGGGGGGTCGAGCAGTACTTC
CDR3: CASSFGTGGVEQYF
J: TRBJ2-7
size: few
V: TRBV27
D: TRBD1

DNA: TGTGCCAGCAGCAAAGCTTGCAGAAAGAGCTCCTACGAGCAGTACTTC
CDR3: CASSKACRKSSYEQYF
J: TRBJ2-7
size: few
V: TRBV21-1
D: -

DNA: TGTGCCAGCAACCTTCTCGGGGGCTACAATGAGCAGTTCTTC
CDR3: CASNLLGGYNEQFF
J: TRBJ2-1
size: -
V: TRBV9
D: -

DNA: TGTGCCAGCAGTGACGGACTAAGCAGTTACGAGCAGTACTTC
CDR3: CASSDGLSSYEQYF
J: TRBJ2-7
size: few
V: TRBV6-1
D: -

DNA: TGTGCCAGCAGCTTAACGGGACTAGCGGGAGCATCCCAGCAGTTCTTC
CDR3: CASSLTGLAGASQQFF
J: TRBJ2-1
size: -
V: TRBV11-1
D: TRBD2

DNA: TGCGCCAGCAGCCAAGGACTAGCGTTGACAGATACGCAGTATTTT
CDR3: CASSQGLALTDTQYF
J: TRBJ2-3
size: many
V: TRBV4-3
D: TRBD2

DNA: TGTGCCAGCAGCCCTTGGGGACTAGCGGGGAAGAGCTCCTACAATGAGCAGTACTTC
CDR3: CASSPWGLAGKSSYNEQYF
J: TRBJ2-7
size: -
V: TRBV12-3/TRBV12-4
D: TRBD2

DNA: TGTGCCAGCAGTTTCGCACATACCCGGATAGCTTTCTTT
CDR3: CASSFAHTRIAFF
J: TRBJ1-1
size: -
V: TRBV27
D: -

DNA: TGTGCCAGCAGAACGCCAGGGACAACCTTCTACGAGCAGTACTTC
CDR3: CASRTPGTTFYEQYF
J: TRBJ2-7
size: few
V: TRBV6-2/TRBV6-3
D: -

DNA: TGTGCCAGCAGCTACAGGGGTATGGGCAATGAGCAGTTCTTC
CDR3: CASSYRGMGNEQFF
J: TRBJ2-1
size: few
V: TRBV7-9
D: TRBD1

DNA: TGTGCCAGTAACCTCGGCGGGGGGGCGGAGAACATTCAGTACTTC
CDR3: CASNLGGGAENIQYF
J: TRBJ2-4
size: many
V: TRBV2
D: TRBD2

DNA: TGTGCCAGCAGCTCTCCTAGGACTAGCGGGAGGGCTACAGATACGCAGTATTTT
CDR3: CASSSPRTSGRATDTQYF
J: TRBJ2-3
size: -
V: TRBV11-1
D: TRBD2

DNA: TGCAGTGCCCGGACTAGCGGGAGGGGGACTTACAATGAGCAGTTCTTC
CDR3: CSARTSGRGTYNEQFF
J: TRBJ2-1
size: -
V: TRBV20-1
D: TRBD2

DNA: TGTGCCAGCAGTTTTACGGGGGGGGGAGGGGAGACCCAGTACTTC
CDR3: CASSFTGGGGETQYF
J: TRBJ2-5
size: -
V: TRBV12-3/TRBV12-4
D: TRBD2

DNA: TGCAGTGCTAGAGGGGACAGGTTGAACTACGAGCAGTACTTC
CDR3: CSARGDRLNYEQYF
J: TRBJ2-7
size: few
V: TRBV20-1
D: TRBD1

DNA: TGTGCCAGCAGTTCTTTCACGCTGGAGGGCAATCAGCCCCAGCATTTT
CDR3: CASSSFTLEGNQPQHF
J: TRBJ1-5
size: -
V: TRBV5-6
D: -

DNA: TGTGTCAGCAGCTTGGAGGGCCACATGCCAAGGGCCTACGAGCAGTACTTC
CDR3: CVSSLEGHMPRAYEQYF
J: TRBJ2-7
size: -
V: TRBV5-6
D: -

DNA: TGTGCTAGTGGTTTGGTACGGAAGGGTCCCTTGAACTATGGCTACACCTTC
CDR3: CASGLVRKGPLNYGYTF
J: TRBJ1-2
size: few
V: TRBV12-5
D: -

DNA: TGTGCCAGCAGCCAGGGACAGAGGAACTATGGCTACACCTTC
CDR3: CASSQGQRNYGYTF
J: TRBJ1-2
size: -
V: TRBV3-1
D: TRBD1

DNA: TGCGCCAGCAGCAATAAACTAGTTAGGGGGCCCTCTGGGGCCAACGTCCTGACTTTC
CDR3: CASSNKLVRGPSGANVLTF
J: TRBJ2-6
size: -
V: TRBV4-3
D: TRBD1

DNA: TGCAGCGCCTTTAGGGAGAGGACTGAAGCTTTCTTT
CDR3: CSAFRERTEAFF
J: TRBJ1-1
size: -
V: TRBV29-1
D: -

DNA: TGTGCCACCAGCGGCGAAGAGCGGGAATATGAGCAGTTCTTC
CDR3: CATSGEEREYEQFF
J: TRBJ2-1
size: -
V: TRBV15
D: TRBD2

DNA: TGTGCCAGCAGCCAAGGGACCGGGTTGATTATGGGTACAGATACGCAGTATTTT
CDR3: CASSQGTGLIMGTDTQYF
J: TRBJ2-3
size: -
V: TRBV14
D: -

DNA: TGTGCCAGCACCTTATATCGACAGTACCCCACAGATACGCAGTATTTT
CDR3: CASTLYRQYPTDTQYF
J: TRBJ2-3
size: -
V: TRBV7-9
D: -

DNA: TGTGCCAGCAGGGTACAGGGCCGAGAGGCACCCCTCCACTTT
CDR3: CASRVQGREAPLHF
J: TRBJ1-6
size: -
V: TRBV6-1
D: -

DNA: TGTGCCAGTAGTAGGATTTGGAATGAGCAGTTCTTC
CDR3: CASSRIWNEQFF
J: TRBJ2-1
size: -
V: TRBV14
D: -

DNA: TGTGCCAGCAGTTCCTGGAATGAGCAGTTCTTC
CDR3: CASSSWNEQFF
J: TRBJ2-1
size: many
V: TRBV6-2/TRBV6-3
D: -

DNA: TGTGCCACCAGTGATACTAAGCGGGATATCACAGATACGCAGTATTTT
CDR3: CATSDTKRDITDTQYF
J: TRBJ2-3
size: -
V: TRBV24-1
D: TRBD2

DNA: TGTGCCAGCAGCAAAGGAAAAGGACAGGGAGCGACTAATGAAAAACTGTTTTTT
CDR3: CASSKGKGQGATNEKLFF
J: TRBJ1-4
size: few
V: TRBV21-1
D: -

DNA: TGTGCCAGCAGCGTAGGTCAGTCCCACAATGAGCAGTTCTTC
CDR3: CASSVGQSHNEQFF
J: TRBJ2-1
size: -
V: TRBV9
D: -

DNA: TGTGCCAGCAGCTTGAATAGCGGGGGGGTAGGTGAGCAGTTCTTC
CDR3: CASSLNSGGVGEQFF
J: TRBJ2-1
size: -
V: TRBV7-2
D: TRBD2

DNA: TGCAGCGTTGAAGATCCAGGGTATCGGAGCACTGAAGCTTTCTTT
CDR3: CSVEDPGYRSTEAFF
J: TRBJ1-1
size: -
V: TRBV29-1
D: -

DNA: TGTGCCATCCGGGACAGAGCCTACGAGCAGTACTTC
CDR3: CAIRDRAYEQYF
J: TRBJ2-7
size: few
V: TRBV10-3
D: TRBD1

DNA: TGCAGTGGAGGGGATACAGGGGGCATTTATGGCTACACCTTC
CDR3: CSGGDTGGIYGYTF
J: TRBJ1-2
size: -
V: TRBV20-1
D: TRBD1

DNA: TGTGCCGCGGAAGACAGGGTTTCCAATGAGCAGTTCTTC
CDR3: CAAEDRVSNEQFF
J: TRBJ2-1
size: -
V: TRBV3-1
D: TRBD1

DNA: TGTGCCAGCAGTGAAACGAATGGGGGCGGCTACACCTTC
CDR3: CASSETNGGGYTF
J: TRBJ1-2
size: -
V: TRBV6-1
D: -

DNA: TGCGCCAGCGCTCGCTCCGGGACGGCCTACAATGAGCAGTACTTC
CDR3: CASARSGTAYNEQYF
J: TRBJ2-7
size: -
V: TRBV5-1
D: -

DNA: TGTGCCAGCATGAAAGGGGGGGTAACCTACGAGCAGTACTTC
CDR3: CASMKGGVTYEQYF
J: TRBJ2-7
size: -
V: TRBV6-5
D: -

DNA: TGTGCTAGTGGTTTGGTAAAAGGGGCGGCAGGCGAAACCTACGAGCAGTACTTC
CDR3: CASGLVKGAAGETYEQYF
J: TRBJ2-7
size: few
V: TRBV12-5
D: -

DNA: TGTGCCAGCAGTTCGGGACAGCAATTGAATGAGCAGTACTTC
CDR3: CASSSGQQLNEQYF
J: TRBJ2-7
size: -
V: TRBV27
D: TRBD1

DNA: TGTGCCAGCAAGGTAGAGGTGCGGCAAGAGACCCAGTACTTC
CDR3: CASKVEVRQETQYF
J: TRBJ2-5
size: -
V: TRBV6-1
D: -

DNA: TGTGCCAGCAGCGTCGCCTGGCGACGAGATGAGCAGTTCTTC
CDR3: CASSVAWRRDEQFF
J: TRBJ2-1
size: -
V: TRBV7-2
D: -

DNA: TGTGCCAGCAGCCGACAGGGGGGGACTCTTACGGGCTACACCTTC
CDR3: CASSRQGGTLTGYTF
J: TRBJ1-2
size: -
V: TRBV12-3/TRBV12-4
D: TRBD1

DNA: TGCAGTGCAACTAGCGGTCTGAAGGTGGATGAGCAGTTCTTC
CDR3: CSATSGLKVDEQFF
J: TRBJ2-1
size: few
V: TRBV20-1
D: TRBD2